These 17 T cell receptor beta chains were all obtained from the same sample, sequenced in a study of patients and donors after allogeneic stem cell transplantation. TCRdb reanalysed the RT-PCR reads using MiXCR and keeps one entry per CDR3 protein. The repertoire holds approximately 200,000 distinct CDR3 sequences, with around two fifths as singletons. Sequencing used blood, either unsorted or a sorted T cell fraction (not recorded which). The receptors stem from a human donor who was either an allogeneic HSCT recipient or a stem cell or donor lymphocyte infusion donor (not recorded which). It is not recorded whose cells these are; they may come from a transplant donor.

This clonotype was observed once. The V call is TRBV20-1, the J call TRBJ2-7, with a weak D call TRBD1 (5 bases). The CDR3 extends over 13 amino acids. Looked up from germline, CDR1 is DFQATT and CDR2 is SNEGSKA (reference sequence). The V end lost 5 bases, the J end lost 3 bases, and 14 bases lay between the germline ends. This CDR3 reads CSAQLDKVYEQYF. As DNA, the CDR3 is TGCAGTGCTCAATTGGACAAGGTCTACGAGCAGTACTTC.

This clonotype was detected only a few times. In nucleotides, the CDR3 is TGTGCCAGCAGCCGTACCGGCGGCAGAGGAGAGACCCAGTACTTC. Its translation: CASSRTGGRGETQYF. The rearrangement links TRBV28 to TRBJ2-5; D gene ambiguous. Germline V gives CDR1 MDHEN, CDR2 SYDVKM. The germline V and J ends were trimmed by 6 bases and 4 bases, with 18 bases remaining between them. The CDR3 has 15 residues.

V and J are TRBV20-1 and TRBJ1-5; D is ambiguous. The CDR3 has 15 amino acids. CDR1 DFQATT and CDR2 SNEGSKA come from the germline V gene (reference sequence). V lost 2 bases and J lost 4, with 15 bases in between. CDR3: CSARLPGPRNQPQHF. CDR3 nucleotides: TGCAGTGCTAGATTGCCCGGACCGAGAAATCAGCCCCAGCATTTT.

The V and J genes are TRBV5-1 and TRBJ2-7; 9 nucleotides align to TRBD1. V lost 3 bases and J lost 0; bases outside the gene matches: 4. The CDR3 spans 15 residues. Looked up from germline, CDR1 is SGHRS and CDR2 is YFSETQ. CDR3 loop: CASSSTGGSSYEQYF. DNA for the CDR3: TGCGCCAGCAGCTCGACAGGGGGTAGCTCCTACGAGCAGTACTTC.

As regards this clonotype: The junction does not match germline at one end; this may be a read error. As DNA, the CDR3 is TGTGCCAGCAGTCTATCGGCCGGAGTGTACGAGCAGTACTTC. The encoded protein is CASSLSAGVYEQYF. The rearrangement joins TRBV27 to TRBJ2-7; D gene ambiguous. CDR3 length: 14 amino acids. Germline lookup yields CDR1 MNHEY and CDR2 SMNVEV (reference sequence).

V and J are TRBV12-3 or TRBV12-4 and TRBJ1-1, with no clear D. This CDR3 region has 12 residues. V shed 6 bases and J shed 7 bases, with 12 bases lying between them. CDR3 nucleotide sequence: TGTGCCAGCAGCCAATCCTCCTTTGAAGCTTTCTTT. It translates to CASSQSSFEAFF.

Comment on this clonotype: At one boundary the junction diverges from the germline segment, which might be a read error. The chain joins TRBV15 to TRBJ1-1, with 7 bases that match TRBD1. Germline V gene sequence: CDR1 LNHNV, CDR2 YYDKDF (reference sequence). The CDR3 extends over 11 amino acids. CDR3: CATRTGTEVFF. The CDR3, as DNA: TGTGCCACCAGAACCGGGACAGAAGTTTTCTTT.

V usage is TRBV15 and J usage is TRBJ2-7; D call uncertain. Trimming cost V 6 bases and J 3 bases, with 9 bases left between them. This CDR3 region has 12 residues. Looked up from germline, CDR1 is LNHNV and CDR2 is YYDKDF (reference sequence). CDR3 residues: CATSLKGYEQYF. The CDR3 DNA reads as TGTGCCACCAGTCTGAAGGGCTACGAGCAGTACTTC.

The V call is TRBV6-1, the J call TRBJ1-5; no reliable D call. The V and J ends lost 3 bases and 6 bases respectively, with 3 bases between them. The CDR3 totals 11 residues. The germline gives CDR1 MNHNS, CDR2 SASEGT. The CDR3 DNA reads TGTGCCAGCAGTGAGGGTCAGCCCCAGCATTTT. It translates to CASSEGQPQHF.

For the CDR3, the DNA is TGTGCCAGCAGCTTAACAGACAGCATGAACACTGAAGCTTTCTTT. Residues: CASSLTDSMNTEAFF. The chain has TRBV7-9 and TRBJ1-1; D is perhaps TRBD1 (5 bases). V was shortened by 2 bases and J by 0 bases, with 10 bases between the two germline ends. The CDR3 contains 15 residues. Germline CDR1 SEHNR, CDR2 FQNEAQ (reference sequence).

The chain uses TRBV7-2 and TRBJ1-3; 9 nucleotides line up with TRBD1. Germline V CDR1 and CDR2: SGHTA, FQGNSA. The V segment lost 2 bases and the J segment 4 bases; nucleotides outside the gene matches: 6. This CDR3 has 16 amino acids. The CDR3 reads CASSLLQGASGNTIYF. The CDR3 DNA is TGTGCCAGCAGCTTACTACAGGGGGCTTCGGGAAACACCATATATTTT.

The V and J genes are TRBV12-3 or TRBV12-4 and TRBJ1-3; D call uncertain. V was clipped by 3 bases and J by 4 bases, with 4 bases between them. This CDR3 is 12 amino acids long. The CDR3 nucleotides read TGTGCCAGCAGTTTTAACGGAAACACCATATATTTT. Its translation is CASSFNGNTIYF.

The V and J genes are TRBV27 and TRBJ1-1, with D uncertain. V lost 1 base to trimming and J lost 3 bases, with 9 bases between them. This CDR3 has 14 amino acids. Germline V gives CDR1 MNHEY, CDR2 SMNVEV (reference sequence). As DNA, the CDR3 is TGTGCCAGCAGTTTATTGGGTAGTTACACTGAAGCTTTCTTT. The encoded protein is CASSLLGSYTEAFF.

The chain joins TRBV12-3 or TRBV12-4 to TRBJ1-3; D uncertain. The CDR3 has 17 amino acids. Trimming removed 3 bases at V and 0 bases at J, with 15 bases between. The CDR3 sequence is CASSFWVPSYSGNTIYF. DNA of the CDR3: TGTGCCAGCAGTTTTTGGGTCCCGTCCTACTCTGGAAACACCATATATTTT.

The genes are TRBV12-3 or TRBV12-4 and TRBJ1-6; 10 bases are a match to TRBD1. The CDR3 has 15 residues. The trim removed 6 bases at V and 6 bases at J, leaving 5 bases unmatched. CDR3 DNA sequence: TGTGCCAGCAGCCAAGACAGGGGGCGTAATTCACCCCTCCACTTT. As protein: CASSQDRGRNSPLHF.

This chain links TRBV29-1 with TRBJ2-1; D not resolved. The V gene's germline CDR1 is SQVTM and CDR2 ANQGSEA. V was clipped by 8 bases and J by 4 bases, with 15 bases between them. The CDR3 runs to 13 residues. DNA of the CDR3: TGCAGCTTTCCCAGGACGTCGTACAATGAGCAGTTCTTC. As protein: CSFPRTSYNEQFF.

This clonotype was picked up many times. The V gene is TRBV9, the J gene TRBJ1-4; D not resolved. Germline-derived CDR1 and CDR2 are SGDLS and YYNGEE. V shed 4 bases and J shed 4 bases, with 11 bases lying between them. The CDR3 loop spans 14 amino acids. The CDR3 loop reads CASSPYTSNEKLFF. The CDR3 region has the DNA TGTGCCAGCAGCCCGTATACCAGTAATGAAAAACTGTTTTTT.